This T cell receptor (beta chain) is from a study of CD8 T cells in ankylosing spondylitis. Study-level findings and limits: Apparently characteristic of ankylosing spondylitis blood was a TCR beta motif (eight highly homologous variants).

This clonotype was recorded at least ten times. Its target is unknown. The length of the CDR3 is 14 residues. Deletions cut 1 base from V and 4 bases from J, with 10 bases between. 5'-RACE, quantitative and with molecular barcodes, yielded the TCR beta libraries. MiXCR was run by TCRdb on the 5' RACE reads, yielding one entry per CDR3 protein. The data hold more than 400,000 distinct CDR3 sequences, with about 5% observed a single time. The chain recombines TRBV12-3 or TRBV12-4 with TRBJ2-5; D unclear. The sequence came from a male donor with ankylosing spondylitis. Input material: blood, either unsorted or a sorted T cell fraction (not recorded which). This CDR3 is CASSLEIKGETQYF. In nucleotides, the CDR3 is TGTGCCAGCAGTTTAGAGATTAAGGGAGAGACCCAGTACTTC.